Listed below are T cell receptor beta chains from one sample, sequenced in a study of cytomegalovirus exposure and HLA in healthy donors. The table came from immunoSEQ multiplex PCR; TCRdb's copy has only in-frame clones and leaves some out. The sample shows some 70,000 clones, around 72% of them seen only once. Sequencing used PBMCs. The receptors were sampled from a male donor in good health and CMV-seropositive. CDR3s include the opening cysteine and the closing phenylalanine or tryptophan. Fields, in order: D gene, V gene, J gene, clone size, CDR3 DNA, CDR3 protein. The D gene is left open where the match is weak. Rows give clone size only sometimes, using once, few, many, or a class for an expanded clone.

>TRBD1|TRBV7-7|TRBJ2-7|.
TGTGCCAGCAGCCGAGGACAGGGCCACGAGCAGTACTTC
CASSRGQGHEQYF
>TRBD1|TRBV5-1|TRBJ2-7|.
TGCGCCAGCAGCAGGGGACAGGCCGACGAGCAGTACTTC
CASSRGQADEQYF
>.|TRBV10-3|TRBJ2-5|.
TGTGCCATCAGTTGGTCGGACAAGGGAGAGACCCAGTACTTC
CAISWSDKGETQYF
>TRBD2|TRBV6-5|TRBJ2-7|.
TGTGCCAGCAGTTATTTCCCTAGCGGGATGAACGAGCAGTACTTC
CASSYFPSGMNEQYF
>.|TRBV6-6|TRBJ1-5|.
TGTGCCAGCAGTTACGGCCAGGGAAGCAATCAGCCCCAGCATTTT
CASSYGQGSNQPQHF
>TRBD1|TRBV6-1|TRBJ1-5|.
TGTGCCAGCGCGGGACAGGGTGGGCAGCCCCAGCATTTT
CASAGQGGQPQHF
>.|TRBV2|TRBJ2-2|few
TGTGCCAGCAGGTTTCAGGTCACCGGGGAGCTGTTTTTT
CASRFQVTGELFF
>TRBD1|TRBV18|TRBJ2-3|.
TGTGCCAGCTCACCATCGACAGGGGTAGATACGCAGTATTTT
CASSPSTGVDTQYF
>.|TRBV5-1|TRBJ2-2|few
TGCGCCAGCAGCTTGGTCGTTGCGGGGGCTGACACCGGGGAGCTGTTTTTT
CASSLVVAGADTGELFF
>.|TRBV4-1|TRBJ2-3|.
TGCGCCAGCAGCAAACAGGGTTCCGGCACAGATACGCAGTATTTT
CASSKQGSGTDTQYF
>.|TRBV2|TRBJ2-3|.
TGTGCCAGCAGTGATCCAAACACGGATACGCAGTATTTT
CASSDPNTDTQYF
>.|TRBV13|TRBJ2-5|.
TGTGCCAGCAGGTCCCGGGGGGCGCCTCAAGAGACCCAGTACTTC
CASRSRGAPQETQYF
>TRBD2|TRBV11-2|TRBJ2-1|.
TGTGCCAGCAGCCCCGGGAGGAGGGGCTCCTACAATGAGCAGTTCTTC
CASSPGRRGSYNEQFF
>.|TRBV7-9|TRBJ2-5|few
TGTGCCAGCAGCCCTTCGACGGACTCAGAGACCCAGTACTTC
CASSPSTDSETQYF
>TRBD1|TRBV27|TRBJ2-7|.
TGTGCCAGCAGGGGAGGGACAGGGGCCTACGAGCAGTACTTC
CASRGGTGAYEQYF
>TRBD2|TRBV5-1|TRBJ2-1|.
TGCGCCAGCAGGTTGGGACTAGCGGTCTACAATGAGCAGTTCTTC
CASRLGLAVYNEQFF
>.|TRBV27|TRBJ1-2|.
TGTGCCAGCAGTGGACAGTTGTGGAATGGCTACACCTTC
CASSGQLWNGYTF
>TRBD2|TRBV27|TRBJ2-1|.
TGTGCCAGCAGTGCAGGACTAGCGGGGATAGACTACAATGAGCAGTTCTTC
CASSAGLAGIDYNEQFF
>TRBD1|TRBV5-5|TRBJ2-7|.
TGTGCCAGCAGCGGGACAGCGACCTACGAGCAGTACTTC
CASSGTATYEQYF
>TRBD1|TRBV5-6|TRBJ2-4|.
TGTGCCACCGGGGACAGTTCCAAAAACATTCAGTACTTC
CATGDSSKNIQYF
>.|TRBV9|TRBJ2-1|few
TGTGCCAGCAGGGCCCCCCGGGAAGATGAGCAGTTCTTC
CASRAPREDEQFF
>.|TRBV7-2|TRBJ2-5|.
TGTGCCAGCAGCTTATCCTACGCGGAGACCCAGTACTTC
CASSLSYAETQYF
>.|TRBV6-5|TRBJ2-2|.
TGTGCCAGCAGTTACGCGGCTCAATTCACCGGGGAGCTGTTTTTT
CASSYAAQFTGELFF
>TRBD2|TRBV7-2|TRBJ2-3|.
TGTGCCAGCAGCTTAGTAGCGGGGGGCGGGGATACGCAGTATTTT
CASSLVAGGGDTQYF
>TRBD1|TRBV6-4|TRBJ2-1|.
TGTGCCAGCAGTGACTCCCGGACAGGGGGTATCGATGAGCAGTTCTTC
CASSDSRTGGIDEQFF
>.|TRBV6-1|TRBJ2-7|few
TGTGCCAGCAGTGAAGGGGATAGCGGCCTCTACGAGCAGTACTTC
CASSEGDSGLYEQYF
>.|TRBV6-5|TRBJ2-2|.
TGTGCCAGCAGCTTGACACGCCCGAACACCGGGGAGCTGTTTTTT
CASSLTRPNTGELFF
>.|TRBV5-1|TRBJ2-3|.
TGCGCCAGCCGATCGACGGACTCCCGAGATACGCAGTATTTT
CASRSTDSRDTQYF
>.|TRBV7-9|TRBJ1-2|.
TGTGCCAGCTCACTAGCGGGGCATACGGACTATGGCTACACCTTC
CASSLAGHTDYGYTF
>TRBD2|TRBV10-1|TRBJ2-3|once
TGCGCCAGCAGTGAGAGGGGCGGGAGTCGAGGAGATACGCAGTATTTT
CASSERGGSRGDTQYF
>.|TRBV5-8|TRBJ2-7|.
TGTGCCAGCAGCTTGGGGGAAGCGGAAAAGCAGTACTTC
CASSLGEAEKQYF
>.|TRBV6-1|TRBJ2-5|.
TGTGCCAGCAGCGGGGATGGTGCAGAGACCCAGTACTTC
CASSGDGAETQYF
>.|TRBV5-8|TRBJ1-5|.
TGTGCCAGCAGCTCGGGACTTCTTAATCAGCCCCAGCATTTT
CASSSGLLNQPQHF
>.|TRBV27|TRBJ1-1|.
TGTGCCAGCAGCAACACAGGGCCTCTCACTGAAGCTTTCTTT
CASSNTGPLTEAFF
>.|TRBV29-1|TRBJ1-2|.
TGCAGCGTTGTAGTGGCAGGGCCGTATGGCTACACCTTC
CSVVVAGPYGYTF
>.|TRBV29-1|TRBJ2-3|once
TGCAGCGTGAGGACAGCTAACACAGATACGCAGTATTTT
CSVRTANTDTQYF
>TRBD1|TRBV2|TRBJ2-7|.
TGTGCCAGCCTAAGGGGTTGGGGACAGGGGGCCTACGAGCAGTACTTC
CASLRGWGQGAYEQYF
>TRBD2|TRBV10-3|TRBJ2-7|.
TGTGCCACCCATTTCGGGAGGCGGGTTGGGTACTTC
CATHFGRRVGYF
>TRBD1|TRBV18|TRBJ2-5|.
TGTGCCAGCTCACCACCGATTAACGAGACAGGGTGGGAGACCCAGTACTTC
CASSPPINETGWETQYF
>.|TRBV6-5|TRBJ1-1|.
TGTGCCAGCAGTAACACGATGAACACTGAAGCTTTCTTT
CASSNTMNTEAFF
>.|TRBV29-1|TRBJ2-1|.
TGCAGCGTTGACCTACAGGTTCGCCTATACAATGAGCAGTTCTTC
CSVDLQVRLYNEQFF
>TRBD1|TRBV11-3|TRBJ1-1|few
TGTGCCAGCAGCTCAGGGGGGGAAGCTTTCTTT
CASSSGGEAFF
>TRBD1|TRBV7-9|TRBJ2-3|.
TGTGCCAGCAGCCCTTTGAGGACAGGGGGCTTGGATACGCAGTATTTT
CASSPLRTGGLDTQYF